This T cell receptor (beta chain) is drawn from a study of T cells in Graves' hyperthyroidism and ophthalmopathy. RNA transcripts served as the template for amplifying TCR beta CDR3 regions. Initially, a first-round RT-PCR of the TCR CDR3 employed the HTBI primer set. Via MiXCR, TCRdb re-called the multiplex PCR reads, giving one row per CDR3 protein. The data show about 600,000 distinct CDR3 sequences, around 14% seen once. This CDR3 comprises 14 residues. V shed 5 bases, J shed 1 base, and the junction held 5 bases outside the gene matches. The germline V gene encodes CDR1 DFQATT and CDR2 SNEGSKA (reference sequence). This clonotype has ten or more counts.

Material for sequencing was blood. This receptor was taken from a woman between 18 and 29 years old with Graves' ophthalmopathy. The chain joins TRBV20-1 to TRBJ2-5, with 9 bases identical to TRBD2. CDR3 sequence: CSADLAGAQETQYF. The DNA of the CDR3 is TGCAGTGCTGATTTAGCGGGAGCCCAAGAGACCCAGTACTTC.